Listed below are T cell receptor beta chains from one sample, sequenced in a study of cytomegalovirus exposure and HLA in healthy donors. The protocol was immunoSEQ multiplex PCR, while the TCRdb copy is restricted to in-frame clones and leaves out a portion. This table holds 150,000 or so clones, 89% found once. The specimen sequenced was PBMCs. These TCRs come from a woman aged 18 to 35 in good health and CMV-seropositive. Each CDR3 is given with its conserved first and last residue. The D gene is left open where the match is weak. Size is stated for part of the rows, as once, few or many counts, or as a class when the clone is expanded.

D gene,J gene,V gene,clone size,CDR3 DNA,CDR3 protein
.,TRBJ1-1,TRBV11-1,.,TGTGCCAGCAGCTTCAGCACTGAAGCTTTCTTT,CASSFSTEAFF
.,TRBJ1-4,TRBV7-2,.,TGTGCCAGCAGCTTAGGGGACACCCTGGGGAGTGAAAAACTGTTTTTT,CASSLGDTLGSEKLFF
TRBD2,TRBJ2-2,TRBV18,.,TGTGCCAGCTCACCCCCTAGCGGCACCGGGGAGCTGTTTTTT,CASSPPSGTGELFF
.,TRBJ2-3,TRBV7-2,.,TGTGCCAGCAGCTTAGACAGGGTGATTGCAGATACGCAGTATTTT,CASSLDRVIADTQYF
.,TRBJ2-5,TRBV6-6,.,TGTGCCAGCAGTTACCTACAGGGAAGGGAGACCCAGTACTTC,CASSYLQGRETQYF
.,TRBJ1-1,TRBV11-2,.,TGTGCCAGCAGCACTGGGAGGGAAGCTTTCTTT,CASSTGREAFF
.,TRBJ1-2,TRBV28,.,TGTGCCAGCAGTTTTGGGCGCGCAGGAAACTATGGCTACACCTTC,CASSFGRAGNYGYTF
TRBD1,TRBJ1-1,TRBV28,.,TGTGCCAGCAGTTCCCTAGGGGGCGCCCCCACTGAAGCTTTCTTT,CASSSLGGAPTEAFF
.,TRBJ1-2,TRBV28,.,TGTGCCAGCAGCTCACCAGGGGTTGGCTACACCTTC,CASSSPGVGYTF
.,TRBJ2-7,TRBV19,.,TGTGCCAGTAGTAGCAACGACAGGGAGGTTCAGTACTTC,CASSSNDREVQYF
.,TRBJ1-1,TRBV4-3,.,TGCGCCAGCAGCCAAGGCTTAGGAGAAGCCTTGAACACTGAAGCTTTCTTT,CASSQGLGEALNTEAFF
.,TRBJ2-5,TRBV10-3,.,TGTGCCATCAGTACGGGGGCGGGGGCCGAGACCCAGTACTTC,CAISTGAGAETQYF
TRBD2,TRBJ2-5,TRBV5-1,.,TGCGCCAGCAGCTTGACCCACGGACTAGCGGGGGGGCCTGGAGTTCAAGAGACCCAGTACTTC,CASSLTHGLAGGPGVQETQYF
TRBD1,TRBJ1-3,TRBV5-1,.,TGCGCCAGCAGCCCCGGAGGGACAGGGCGGTCTGGAAACACCATATATTTT,CASSPGGTGRSGNTIYF
.,TRBJ1-1,TRBV7-8,.,TGTGCCAGCAGCTTAGAGCGCATGAACACTGAAGCTTTCTTT,CASSLERMNTEAFF
.,TRBJ1-5,TRBV9,.,TGTGCCAGCAGCACAAGTAGCAATCAGCCCCAGCATTTT,CASSTSSNQPQHF
.,TRBJ2-5,TRBV27,.,TGTGCCAGCAGGGGAGGATCTAACCCCGGGGAGACCCAGTACTTC,CASRGGSNPGETQYF
TRBD1,TRBJ1-2,TRBV2,.,TGTGCCAGCAGGTCAGGGGGCGGTGGCTACACCTTC,CASRSGGGGYTF
.,TRBJ2-6,TRBV27,.,TGTGCCAGCAGTCCACTCTCCTCTGGGGCCAACGTCCTGACTTTC,CASSPLSSGANVLTF
TRBD2,TRBJ2-1,TRBV9,.,TGTGCCAGCAGCGTAGCCGGACTAGCGGGGGGAACCTACAATGAGCAGTTCTTC,CASSVAGLAGGTYNEQFF
.,TRBJ1-1,TRBV30,.,TGTGCCCGGAGGGGTAGCAGGAACACTGAAGCTTTCTTT,CARRGSRNTEAFF
TRBD2,TRBJ2-2,TRBV2,.,TGTGCCAGCAGAGGGTTAGCGGGGCCGAACACCGGGGAGCTGTTTTTT,CASRGLAGPNTGELFF
.,TRBJ1-2,TRBV7-9,.,TGTGCCAGCAGCCTTCCTCTCTATGGCTACACCTTC,CASSLPLYGYTF
TRBD1,TRBJ2-3,TRBV15,.,TGTGCCACCAGCAGAGTTCGCAGGACAGGGGCAGATACGCAGTATTTT,CATSRVRRTGADTQYF
.,TRBJ1-1,TRBV5-1,.,TGCGCCAGCAGCCCCGGCGGGGCGCTAGGGACCACTGAAGCTTTCTTT,CASSPGGALGTTEAFF
.,TRBJ2-7,TRBV4-1,.,TGCGCCAGCAGCCAAGACCCGCGGGGCAGGGATTCCGAGCAGTACTTC,CASSQDPRGRDSEQYF
TRBD1,TRBJ2-7,TRBV10-3,once,TGTGCCATCAGTGACCGGACAGGGGATAGATACGAGCAGTACTTC,CAISDRTGDRYEQYF
TRBD1,TRBJ2-6,TRBV5-1,.,TGCGCCAGCAGCTTGGCCGGGACAGGCCACTCTGGGGCCAACGTCCTGACTTTC,CASSLAGTGHSGANVLTF
TRBD1,TRBJ1-2,TRBV6-1,once,TGTGCCAGTACAGGGGGGAACTATGGCTACACCTTC,CASTGGNYGYTF
.,TRBJ2-5,TRBV11-2,.,TGTGCCAGCAGCTTAGATACCGGGATCCAAGAGACCCAGTACTTC,CASSLDTGIQETQYF
.,TRBJ2-7,TRBV20-1,.,TGCAGTGCTAGTATCCTAGAGCAGTACTTC,CSASILEQYF
.,TRBJ1-5,TRBV19,.,TGTGCCAGTAGTCCTCCTTGGGGCTCTAGCAATCAGCCCCAGCATTTT,CASSPPWGSSNQPQHF
TRBD1,TRBJ1-2,TRBV11-2,.,TGTGCCAGCAGCGAAATTCGGGGACAGCGCAACTATGGCTACACCTTC,CASSEIRGQRNYGYTF
.,TRBJ2-1,TRBV27,.,TGTGCCAGCACTCTATCTCCTCTCTCCTACAATGAGCAGTTCTTC,CASTLSPLSYNEQFF
TRBD1,TRBJ2-7,TRBV18,.,TGTGCCAGCTCACCTAGACAGGGAGTCCACGAGCAGTACTTC,CASSPRQGVHEQYF
TRBD1,TRBJ1-5,TRBV19,once,TGTGCCAGTCGACAGGGAAATCAGCCCCAGCATTTT,CASRQGNQPQHF
TRBD1,TRBJ1-5,TRBV19,.,TGTGCCAGTAGTCGGCAGGGGGATAGCAATCAGCCCCAGCATTTT,CASSRQGDSNQPQHF
.,TRBJ1-2,TRBV7-2,.,TGTGCCAGCAGCTTAGGGGACACATCTAGCTACGGCTACACCTTC,CASSLGDTSSYGYTF
TRBD2,TRBJ2-3,TRBV7-7,.,TGTGCTAGCAGCTTTACTAGCGGGGGCACAGATACGCAGTATTTT,CASSFTSGGTDTQYF
TRBD2,TRBJ2-3,TRBV6-1,.,TGTGCCAGCAGGGGGACTAGCGGGGGTGATACGCAGTATTTT,CASRGTSGGDTQYF
.,TRBJ1-2,TRBV10-3,.,TGTGCCATCAGTGAGGGAGGTGGCTACACCTTC,CAISEGGGYTF